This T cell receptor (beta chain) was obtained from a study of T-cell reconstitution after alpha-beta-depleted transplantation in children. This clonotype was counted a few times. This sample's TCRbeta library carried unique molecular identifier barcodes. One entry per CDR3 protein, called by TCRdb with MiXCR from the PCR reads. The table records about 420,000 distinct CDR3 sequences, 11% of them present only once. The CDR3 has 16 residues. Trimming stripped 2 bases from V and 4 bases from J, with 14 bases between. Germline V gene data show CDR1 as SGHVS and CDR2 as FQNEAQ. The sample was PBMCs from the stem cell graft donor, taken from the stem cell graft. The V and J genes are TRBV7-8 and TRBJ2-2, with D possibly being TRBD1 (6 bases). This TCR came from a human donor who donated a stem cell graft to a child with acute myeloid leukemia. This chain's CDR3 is CASSLHRVFSTGELFF. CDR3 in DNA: TGTGCCAGCAGCTTACACAGGGTTTTTTCCACCGGGGAGCTGTTTTTT.